The source of this T cell receptor beta chain is a study of read filtering for tumor transcriptome and immune sequencing. Study context: Among patients, roughly 17 were male and approximately 15 female, aged roughly 47 to 90 (mean roughly 64). General observations from the study: About 82% of IR-seq clonotypes had a single read, yet these held around 3.3% of reads.

Sampling of bone marrow took place during active disease in every patient. From 350 to 500 ng of RNA, a library with molecular barcoded alpha/delta and beta/gamma adaptors was made. TCRdb reanalysed the reads using MiXCR and keeps one entry per CDR3 protein. In the table there are 35,000 to 55,000 distinct CDR3 sequences, more than 10% of which are singletons. This clonotype has ten or more counts. The antigen is undetermined. In germline, CDR1 is LNHDA, CDR2 SQIVND (reference sequence). This CDR3 comprises 13 residues. V was clipped by 4 bases and J by 8 bases, with 14 bases between them. The sequenced material came from a population of CD138-negative cells sorted from bone marrow. The sequence was collected from a donor at least 40 years old with multiple myeloma. V and J are TRBV19 and TRBJ1-1, with TRBD1 as a possible D gene (6 bases). CDR3 sequence reads: CASSTRDTREAFF. The CDR3 DNA follows: TGTGCCAGTAGTACGCGGGACACACGAGAAGCTTTCTTT.